Listed below are T cell receptor beta chains from one sample, sequenced in a study of cytomegalovirus exposure and HLA in healthy donors. The protocol was immunoSEQ multiplex PCR, while the TCRdb copy is restricted to in-frame clones and leaves out a portion. The sample consists of about 94,000 clones, about three fifths of them appearing once. The sequenced sample consisted of PBMCs. The receptor set was obtained from a man aged 25-45 years in good health and CMV-seronegative. Both conserved end residues are part of each CDR3. D genes are given only for firm matches. Rows give clone size only sometimes, using once, few, many, or a class for an expanded clone.

j_call | d_call | clone_size | v_call | cdr3_aa | cdr3_nt
TRBJ2-7 | TRBD1 | - | TRBV14 | CASSQQQGVYEQYF | TGTGCCAGCAGCCAGCAACAGGGGGTCTACGAGCAGTACTTC
TRBJ2-3 | - | once | TRBV7-2 | CASSLVGGGATSTDTQYF | TGTGCCAGCAGCTTAGTAGGTGGGGGGGCTACTAGCACAGATACGCAGTATTTT
TRBJ2-1 | TRBD2 | few | TRBV2 | CASSGVGAGREDEQFF | TGTGCCAGCAGTGGGGTCGGGGCAGGGAGGGAAGATGAGCAGTTCTTC
TRBJ2-7 | - | - | TRBV28 | CASTSRYEQYF | TGTGCCAGCACCTCCCGGTACGAGCAGTACTTC
TRBJ1-1 | TRBD1 | - | TRBV28 | CASTRQGARTEAFF | TGTGCCAGCACCAGACAGGGGGCTCGTACTGAAGCTTTCTTT
TRBJ1-2 | TRBD1 | few | TRBV27 | CASSSYISRQGAFYGYTF | TGTGCCAGCAGTTCCTACATTAGCCGACAGGGGGCGTTCTATGGCTACACCTTC
TRBJ2-7 | TRBD1 | - | TRBV27 | CASSSLRGQSYEQYF | TGTGCCAGCAGTTCCCTCAGGGGACAGAGCTACGAGCAGTACTTC
TRBJ1-2 | TRBD1 | - | TRBV7-9 | CASSLNRDRGGNYGYTF | TGTGCCAGCAGCTTAAATAGGGACAGGGGAGGCAACTATGGCTACACCTTC
TRBJ2-3 | - | - | TRBV10-1 | CASSETGGGTQYF | TGCGCCAGCAGTGAGACAGGGGGGGGTACGCAGTATTTT
TRBJ2-4 | TRBD2 | few | TRBV7-3 | CASSQGTSGSMWYF | TGTGCCAGCAGCCAAGGGACTAGCGGGAGTATGTGGTACTTC
TRBJ2-7 | - | - | TRBV27 | CASSWTGRGAEQYF | TGTGCCAGCAGTTGGACCGGCAGGGGTGCGGAGCAGTACTTC
TRBJ2-7 | TRBD1 | few | TRBV16 | CASSRPGQYEQYF | TGTGCCAGCAGCCGCCCGGGACAGTACGAGCAGTACTTC
TRBJ2-2 | TRBD2 | - | TRBV7-9 | CVAGPNTGELFF | TGTGTAGCGGGGCCGAACACCGGGGAGCTGTTTTTT
TRBJ1-1 | TRBD1 | - | TRBV5-8 | CASSPGQGAPSTEAFF | TGTGCCAGCAGCCCGGGACAGGGGGCGCCGAGCACTGAAGCTTTCTTT
TRBJ2-7 | - | - | TRBV30 | CAWSRGTGFREQYF | TGTGCCTGGAGTCGGGGAACAGGGTTCCGCGAGCAGTACTTC
TRBJ2-1 | - | - | TRBV4-2 | CASSQVRNNEQFF | TGTGCCAGCAGCCAAGTCAGGAACAATGAGCAGTTCTTC
TRBJ2-1 | TRBD1 | few | TRBV6-6 | CASITGQGAGNEQFF | TGTGCCAGCATTACTGGACAGGGAGCCGGGAATGAGCAGTTCTTC
TRBJ2-1 | TRBD2 | once | TRBV7-9 | CASSLELAGDNEQFF | TGTGCCAGCAGCTTAGAACTAGCGGGAGACAATGAGCAGTTCTTC
TRBJ1-1 | - | - | TRBV7-9 | CASNLVQGNTEAFF | TGTGCCAGCAACTTGGTCCAGGGCAACACTGAAGCTTTCTTT
TRBJ2-7 | TRBD1 | - | TRBV5-1 | CASRSTGGGEQYF | TGCGCCAGCAGGTCGACAGGGGGAGGCGAGCAGTACTTC
TRBJ1-1 | - | - | TRBV27 | CASSLGNRLHTEAFF | TGTGCCAGCAGTTTAGGGAACAGGTTACACACTGAAGCTTTCTTT
TRBJ2-1 | - | - | TRBV7-8 | CASSLGSGDSNEQFF | TGTGCCAGCAGCTTAGGGTCGGGAGACTCCAATGAGCAGTTCTTC
TRBJ2-5 | - | - | TRBV7-6 | CASSLAGHQQETQYF | TGTGCCAGCAGCTTAGCGGGACACCAACAAGAGACCCAGTACTTC
TRBJ2-7 | - | once | TRBV6-6 | CASSYSRPGSYEQYF | TGTGCCAGCAGTTACTCGAGACCAGGGTCCTACGAGCAGTACTTC
TRBJ2-7 | TRBD2 | - | TRBV5-1 | CASSLLAGASYEQYF | TGCGCCAGCAGCCTACTAGCGGGGGCATCCTACGAGCAGTACTTC
TRBJ2-7 | - | - | TRBV23-1 | CASSQSREATYEQYF | TGCGCCAGCAGTCAATCACGCGAGGCTACCTACGAGCAGTACTTC
TRBJ2-2 | TRBD2 | - | TRBV7-2 | CASSYPTSGRAGELFF | TGTGCCAGCAGCTACCCCACTAGCGGGAGGGCCGGGGAGCTGTTTTTT
TRBJ2-1 | TRBD2 | - | TRBV18 | CASSPTKDRGEGNEQFF | TGTGCCAGCTCACCCACTAAGGATCGCGGGGAGGGGAATGAGCAGTTCTTC
TRBJ2-1 | TRBD2 | - | TRBV7-7 | CASSLTSGVYNEQFF | TGTGCTAGCAGCTTGACTAGCGGGGTTTACAATGAGCAGTTCTTC
TRBJ1-3 | - | once | TRBV7-8 | CASSGGNLGAEGNTIYF | TGTGCCAGCAGCGGGGGTAATCTGGGGGCTGAGGGAAACACCATATATTTT
TRBJ1-6 | TRBD1 | - | TRBV2 | CASRDRTGRESPLHF | TGTGCCAGCAGGGACCGGACAGGGAGGGAGTCACCCCTCCACTTT
TRBJ2-7 | - | - | TRBV28 | CASSSPPTAYEQYF | TGTGCCAGCAGTTCCCCTCCGACAGCCTACGAGCAGTACTTC
TRBJ2-3 | TRBD2 | - | TRBV5-1 | CASSLVGSGVSTDTQYF | TGCGCCAGCAGCTTGGTAGGTAGCGGGGTATCCACAGATACGCAGTATTTT
TRBJ1-5 | - | - | TRBV5-5 | CASSFFDSPYGNQPQHF | TGTGCCAGCAGCTTTTTTGACAGCCCCTACGGCAATCAGCCCCAGCATTTT
TRBJ1-4 | - | - | TRBV18 | CASSPLQGRNEKLFF | TGTGCCAGCTCACCACTTCAGGGCAGGAATGAAAAACTGTTTTTT
TRBJ2-7 | - | - | TRBV28 | CASKQGYYEQYF | TGTGCCAGTAAACAGGGTTACTACGAGCAGTACTTC
TRBJ2-7 | TRBD1 | few | TRBV27 | CASSTGTGLYEQYF | TGTGCCAGCAGCACAGGGACAGGGCTGTACGAGCAGTACTTC
TRBJ1-5 | TRBD1 | - | TRBV7-9 | CASSAGDRGGYQPQHF | TGTGCCAGCAGCGCGGGAGACAGGGGAGGATATCAGCCCCAGCATTTT
TRBJ2-7 | TRBD1 | once | TRBV20-1 | CSAARDREQYF | TGCAGTGCAGCCCGGGACAGGGAGCAGTACTTC
TRBJ1-2 | - | few | TRBV10-3 | CASQTESNGYTF | TGTGCCTCCCAGACAGAATCAAATGGCTACACCTTC
TRBJ1-4 | TRBD1 | - | TRBV4-3 | CASSQDRASNEKLFF | TGCGCCAGCAGCCAGGACAGGGCCTCTAATGAAAAACTGTTTTTT
TRBJ1-2 | - | - | TRBV23-1 | CASKVGGYGYTF | TGCGCCAGCAAGGTCGGGGGGTATGGCTACACCTTC
TRBJ2-7 | TRBD1 | once | TRBV4-1 | CASSTTQGGSEQYF | TGCGCCAGCAGCACCACTCAAGGGGGCTCCGAGCAGTACTTC
TRBJ2-1 | - | - | TRBV19 | CASSRSIWEQFF | TGTGCCAGTAGTAGATCTATCTGGGAGCAGTTCTTC
TRBJ1-5 | - | - | TRBV4-1 | CASSQGAYSNQPQHF | TGCGCCAGCAGCCAAGGGGCCTATAGCAATCAGCCCCAGCATTTT
TRBJ1-3 | TRBD1 | few | TRBV28 | CASSLGDRFSGNTIYF | TGTGCCAGCAGTTTGGGGGACAGGTTCTCTGGAAACACCATATATTTT
TRBJ2-5 | - | - | TRBV4-1 | CASSQSPSNLDGSYQETQYF | TGCGCCAGCAGCCAATCGCCTAGTAACCTTGACGGATCGTACCAAGAGACCCAGTACTTC
TRBJ2-1 | - | - | TRBV5-4 | CASSLDSRGAQFF | TGTGCCAGCAGCTTGGATTCCAGAGGAGCGCAGTTCTTC
TRBJ2-7 | TRBD1 | few | TRBV4-1 | CASSPGDRRYEQYF | TGCGCCAGCAGCCCCGGGGACAGGAGGTACGAGCAGTACTTC
TRBJ2-1 | TRBD2 | - | TRBV5-1 | CASSLGLANNEQFF | TGCGCCAGCAGCTTGGGACTAGCGAACAATGAGCAGTTCTTC
TRBJ2-5 | - | - | TRBV7-2 | CARGGTQYF | TGTGCCAGGGGGGGGACCCAGTACTTC
TRBJ1-1 | - | once | TRBV28 | CASSLRTFGAFF | TGTGCCAGCAGTTTAAGGACATTCGGGGCTTTCTTT
TRBJ2-1 | - | - | TRBV5-6 | CASSWGPLNNEQFF | TGTGCCAGCAGCTGGGGGCCGCTTAACAATGAGCAGTTCTTC
TRBJ2-5 | - | few | TRBV25-1 | CASSEYGGQETQYF | TGTGCCAGCAGTGAATATGGAGGGCAAGAGACCCAGTACTTC